Below, 18 T cell receptor beta chains from the same sample are listed, as sequenced in a study of Ad26.COV2.S vaccination and SARS-CoV-2 variants. Treatment denoted: over 15 received Ad26.COV2.S at low or high dose, single or two shots; 5 received placebo; per-sample allocation not given. All samples were drawn on day 63, counting from the first vaccine or placebo injection. Libraries were prepared by immunoSEQ multiplex PCR; TCRdb keeps only in-frame clonotypes and omits some of them. The sample includes 440,000 or so clones, about 89% of them seen just once. The sequencing used peripheral blood, collected in a trial of Ad26.COV2.S vaccine versus placebo. The receptors originated from a person aged 18-60 years who received the Ad26.COV2.S COVID-19 vaccine or a placebo.

The J gene is TRBJ1-4, the V gene TRBV11-2; D gene ambiguous. Deletions cut 5 bases from V and 6 bases from J, with 16 bases between. This CDR3 comprises 15 residues. Germline V lookup: CDR1 SGHAT, CDR2 FQNNGV. The chain's CDR3 is CASSPAGVFDEKLFF. DNA for the CDR3: TGTGCCAGCAGCCCTGCTGGGGTATTCGATGAAAAACTGTTTTTT.

The chain carries TRBV28 and TRBJ1-2; tentatively, D is TRBD1 (5 bases). Trimming took 4 bases from V and 6 from J, leaving 15 bases between them. CDR1 MDHEN and CDR2 SYDVKM come from the germline V gene. CDR3 length: 14 residues. DNA of the CDR3: TGTGCCAGCAGTTACCCCGGGGGGTCGGATGGCTACACCTTC. Translating it yields CASSYPGGSDGYTF.

This clone was counted a single time. The chain has TRBV5-4 and TRBJ1-6; 7 positions match TRBD1. Germline V gene data show CDR1 as SGHNT and CDR2 as YYREEE (reference sequence). The CDR3 is 15 residues long. With 2 bases clipped from V and 5 bases from J, the junction kept 4 bases outside the gene matches. The CDR3 sequence: CASSLDRADNSPLHF. The CDR3 DNA reads TGTGCCAGCAGCTTAGACAGGGCGGATAATTCACCCCTCCACTTT.

V and J are TRBV6-5 and TRBJ1-2; D not resolved. CDR3 length: 16 amino acids. V lost 0 bases, J lost 4 bases, and 15 bases lay in between. Germline V gene sequence: CDR1 MNHEY, CDR2 SVGAGI. This chain's CDR3 is CASSYSFGWGGYGYTF. The CDR3 region has the DNA TGTGCCAGCAGTTACTCGTTCGGTTGGGGTGGCTATGGCTACACCTTC.

The CDR3 coding sequence is TGTGCCAGCAGTAGATTCAGAGCAACTAATGAAAAACTGTTTTTT. Translating it yields CASSRFRATNEKLFF. This sequence joins TRBV27 and TRBJ1-4; D remains unclear. CDR3 size: 15 residues. Looked up from germline, CDR1 is MNHEY and CDR2 is SMNVEV (reference sequence). Deletions cut 5 bases from V and 0 bases from J, with 10 bases between.

In this sample, this clone turned up a few times. For the CDR3, the DNA is TGTGCCAGCACCACAGGGTTTCAGCCCCAGCATTTT. Amino acid sequence: CASTTGFQPQHF. The gene calls are TRBV25-1 and TRBJ1-5; D might be TRBD1 (6 bases). There are 12 residues in the CDR3. CDR1 is MGHDK, CDR2 SYGVNS, per germline. The V end lost 7 bases, the J end lost 6 bases, and 10 bases lay between the germline ends.

The chain recombines TRBV30 with TRBJ1-5, with D maybe TRBD1 (6 bases). This CDR3 spans 15 amino acids. Looked up from germline, CDR1 is GTSNPN and CDR2 is SVGIG (reference sequence). V lost 1 base, J lost 5 bases, and 15 bases lay in between. The CDR3 nucleotides read TGTGCCTGGAGTGAAAGGGGGAGGGGAGATCAGCCCCAGCATTTT. This translates into CAWSERGRGDQPQHF.

The rearrangement joins TRBV6-5 to TRBJ2-1; 7 bases are a match to TRBD2. The CDR3 spans 14 residues. CDR1 is MNHEY, CDR2 SVGAGI, per germline. Losses at the gene ends were 8 bases for V and 5 bases for J; bases not matched to a gene: 9. The CDR3 reads CASRRTRNDNEQFF. CDR3 bases: TGTGCCAGCCGTAGGACTAGAAACGACAATGAGCAGTTCTTC.

The chain recombines TRBV7-8 with TRBJ2-3; TRBD2 agrees at 7 bases. Germline V lookup: CDR1 SGHVS, CDR2 FQNEAQ. J was trimmed by 1 base and V by 5 bases; bases with no gene match: 9. This CDR3 is 16 amino acids long. The CDR3 is CASSLRTSRGTDTQYF. The CDR3 DNA sequence: TGTGCCAGCAGCCTACGGACTAGTAGGGGCACAGATACGCAGTATTTT. Full variable domain (outside the CDR3, taken from reference TRBV7-8 and TRBJ2-3): GAGVSQSPRYKVAKRGQDVALRCDPISGHVSLFWYQQALGQGPEFLTYFQNEAQLDKSGLPSDRFFAERPEGSVSTLKIQRTQQEDSAVYLCASSLRTSRGTDTQYFGPGTRLTVL.

The chain carries TRBV19 and TRBJ2-6; D perhaps matches TRBD2 (6 bases). Trimming cost V 2 bases and J 3 bases, with 8 bases left between them. Germline CDR1 LNHDA, CDR2 SQIVND (reference sequence). This CDR3 region has 15 residues. The CDR3 DNA reads TGTGCCAGTAGTATACCCGGGGGTGGGGCCAACGTCCTGACTTTC. This codes for CASSIPGGGANVLTF.

This sequence joins TRBV4-2 and TRBJ1-2; 8 nucleotides agree with TRBD1. The CDR3 runs 15 residues. With 4 bases clipped from V and 5 bases from J, the junction kept 9 bases outside the gene matches. Germline values: CDR1 LGHNA, CDR2 YNFKEQ. Written as DNA, the CDR3 is TGTGCCAGCAGCCCGATCGATGGGACAGGTTATGGCTACACCTTC. Protein product: CASSPIDGTGYGYTF.

This chain joins TRBV7-9 and TRBJ1-1; D ambiguous. Per germline, CDR1 SEHNR and CDR2 FQNEAQ (reference sequence). V shed 5 bases and J shed 4 bases, with 17 bases lying between them. CDR3 length: 15 residues. As DNA, the CDR3 is TGTGCCAGCAGCCCACGGTGGGGAGAGGGCACTGAAGCTTTCTTT. Amino acids: CASSPRWGEGTEAFF.

This clone was observed once. The chain has TRBV18 and TRBJ2-5; 7 nucleotides match TRBD1. Germline CDR1 KGHSH, CDR2 LQKENI. This CDR3 spans 16 amino acids. V was clipped by 0 bases and J by 2 bases; unmatched bases: 6. The CDR3 sequence is CASSPPRGGRQETQYF. In nucleotides, the CDR3 is TGTGCCAGCTCACCACCGAGAGGGGGCAGGCAAGAGACCCAGTACTTC.

The chain carries TRBV5-4 and TRBJ1-6; D is ambiguous. Germline CDR1 SGHNT, CDR2 YYREEE (reference sequence). CDR3 size: 17 residues. Between the trimmed V and J ends, which lost 0 bases and 5 bases, there was a span of 15 bases. In nucleotides, the CDR3 is TGTGCCAGCAGCTTGGCCAGGCCGGACCGGGATAATTCACCCCTCCACTTT. Translation gives CASSLARPDRDNSPLHF.

This chain joins TRBV18 and TRBJ2-7, with 8 bases lining up with TRBD1. The V gene's germline CDR1 is KGHSH and CDR2 LQKENI. The CDR3 consists of 12 residues. J lost 6 bases, V lost 5 bases, and 3 bases had no gene match. The CDR3 DNA follows: TGTGCCAGCTCAACACAGGGGGGCGAGCAGTACTTC. Protein product: CASSTQGGEQYF.

The J gene is TRBJ1-5, the V gene TRBV19; D is unresolved. Germline V gene lookup returns CDR1 LNHDA and CDR2 SQIVND (reference sequence). The V end lost 8 bases, the J end lost 3 bases, and 17 bases lay between the germline ends. The CDR3 has 15 residues. This CDR3 is CASSFALTLNQPQHF. The CDR3 DNA reads as TGTGCCAGTTCTTTCGCCCTCACCCTCAATCAGCCCCAGCATTTT.

The genes are TRBV5-6 and TRBJ2-5, with TRBD2 matching 10 bases. Trimming cost V 0 bases and J 4 bases; bases outside gene matches: 9. Germline V gene data show CDR1 as SGHDT and CDR2 as YYEEEE. CDR3 size: 17 residues. The CDR3 spells CASSLGAGGAFTETQYF. The CDR3 nucleotides read TGTGCCAGCAGCTTGGGAGCGGGGGGGGCCTTCACAGAGACCCAGTACTTC.

The rearrangement joins TRBV4-3 to TRBJ1-2; D perhaps matches TRBD1 (5 bases). This CDR3 spans 15 amino acids. The V and J ends lost 0 bases and 8 bases respectively, with 16 bases between them. Germline V gives CDR1 LGHNA, CDR2 YSLEER. CDR3 coding DNA: TGCGCCAGCAGCCAAGATCTCCGCCTCGGGGCGGGCTACACCTTC. Protein sequence: CASSQDLRLGAGYTF.